This TCR beta chain was sequenced in a study of cytomegalovirus exposure and HLA in healthy donors. PCR used 60 Vbeta primers and 13 Jbeta primers. Repertoires were generated with immunoSEQ multiplex PCR, while TCRdb's copy carries only in-frame clones and drops some. The repertoire holds nearly 110,000 clones, with 70% to 80% as singletons. CDR3 length: 15 amino acids. Trimming cost V 1 base and J 5 bases, with 13 bases left between them. Germline CDR1 SGDLS, CDR2 YYNGEE. This receptor was identified in a young man in good health and CMV-seronegative. The chain links TRBV9 to TRBJ2-1; no reliable D call. The sequencing sample was made of PBMCs. The CDR3 DNA reads TGTGCCAGCAGCGTACTGAGCAAACCTAACAATGAGCAGTTCTTC. It specifies CASSVLSKPNNEQFF.